The 12 T cell receptor beta chains below come from one sample, sequenced in a study of blood T cell repertoires in COVID-19. Clones were sequenced by immunoSEQ multiplex PCR, and TCRdb holds only the in-frame ones, with some missing. The repertoire includes 250,000 or so clones, about 79% of them detected once, and 2% to 2.5% sits in the top ten. The sample comprised peripheral blood. The receptors here all came from a man aged 35 to 55 who had recovered from COVID-19.

The chain carries TRBV6-5 and TRBJ1-1, with 8 positions matching TRBD1. This CDR3 region has 13 residues. Trimming at V came to 8 bases and at J to 7 bases, leaving 9 bases not matched to a gene. The V gene's germline CDR1 is MNHEY and CDR2 SVGAGI. CDR3 residues: CASGGRDRFEAFF. In nucleotides, the CDR3 is TGTGCCAGCGGGGGGAGGGACAGGTTTGAAGCTTTCTTT.

The chain couples TRBV5-4 to TRBJ2-1, with TRBD2 matching over 10 bases. Trimming removed 4 bases from V and 5 bases from J; junction bases left unmatched: 6. CDR1 and CDR2 from the germline V gene are SGHNT and YYREEE (reference sequence). The CDR3 covers 15 residues. Here the CDR3 reads CASSTAGGPDNEQFF. CDR3 sequence (DNA): TGTGCCAGCAGCACAGCGGGGGGGCCTGACAATGAGCAGTTCTTC. The variable domain in full, with the rest retrieved from reference TRBV5-4 and TRBJ2-1, is ETGVTQSPTHLIKTRGQQVTLRCSSQSGHNTVSWYQQALGQGPQFIFQYYREEENGRGNFPPRFSGLQFPNYSSELNVNALELDDSALYLCASSTAGGPDNEQFFGPGTRLTVL.

The chain uses TRBV7-2 and TRBJ2-1; the match to TRBD2 covers 9 bases. This CDR3 is 18 amino acids long. Germline CDR1 SGHTA, CDR2 FQGNSA. V was clipped by 5 bases and J by 0 bases; unmatched bases: 11. CDR3 loop: CASSARPLAGRSYNEQFF. Here the CDR3 DNA reads TGTGCCAGCAGCGCACGACCCCTAGCGGGGCGCTCCTACAATGAGCAGTTCTTC.

The chain uses TRBV5-1 and TRBJ1-1, with D unresolved. This CDR3 is 15 amino acids long. With 1 base removed from V and 4 bases from J, the gap between germline ends came to 14 bases. Germline values: CDR1 SGHRS, CDR2 YFSETQ. Here the CDR3 reads CASSLRGVRATEAFF. In DNA, the CDR3 is TGCGCCAGCAGCTTGCGGGGTGTAAGGGCCACTGAAGCTTTCTTT.

CDR3 amino acids: CAWSVRLTENTEAFF. CDR3 bases: TGTGCCTGGAGTGTACGACTTACGGAGAACACTGAAGCTTTCTTT. The V gene is TRBV30, the J gene TRBJ1-1; no firm D call. V shed 0 bases and J shed 1 base, with 12 bases lying between them. The CDR3 consists of 15 residues. The germline V gene has CDR1 GTSNPN and CDR2 SVGIG (reference sequence). The entire variable domain, with the rest obtained from reference TRBV30 and TRBJ1-1, is as follows: SQTIHQWPATLVQPVGSPLSLECTVEGTSNPNLYWYRQAAGRGLQLLFYSVGIGQISSEVPQNLSASRPQDRQFILSSKKLLLSDSGFYLCAWSVRLTENTEAFFGQGTRLTVV.

V is TRBV19 and J is TRBJ2-2; weak D call: TRBD1 (6 bases). V lost 1 base and J 0 bases, leaving 12 bases between the germline ends. CDR3 length: 17 residues. The V gene's germline CDR1 is LNHDA and CDR2 SQIVND (reference sequence). The chain's CDR3 is CASSIAWGPANTGELFF. CDR3 sequence (DNA): TGTGCCAGTAGTATAGCTTGGGGGCCCGCGAACACCGGGGAGCTGTTTTTT.

V gene TRBV6-5 combines with J gene TRBJ2-2; 9 bases line up with TRBD2. With 5 bases clipped from V and 4 bases from J, the junction kept 5 bases outside the gene matches. Germline CDR1 and CDR2: MNHEY and SVGAGI. The CDR3 is 15 amino acids. The chain's CDR3 is CASSLAGPGTGELFF. CDR3 DNA: TGTGCCAGCAGTCTAGCGGGGCCGGGCACCGGGGAGCTGTTTTTT.

CDR3 coding DNA: TGTGCCAGCAGCCGAGGAATGGGACAGGGGGTAACTGAAGCTTTCTTT. Amino acid sequence: CASSRGMGQGVTEAFF. The chain carries TRBV5-5 and TRBJ1-1, with TRBD1 matching 11 bases. Germline CDR1 reads SGHKS; CDR2 reads YYEKEE (reference sequence). The trim removed 4 bases at V and 5 bases at J, leaving 10 bases unmatched. The CDR3 sequence is 16 residues long.

V is TRBV11-3 and J is TRBJ2-2; TRBD2 might be the D (5 bases). V gave up 3 bases and J gave up 4 bases, with 12 bases separating them. This CDR3 spans 15 amino acids. CDR1 SGHNT and CDR2 YENEEA come from the germline V gene. DNA of the CDR3: TGTGCCAGCAGCTTCGGACTGAGAGTCACCGGGGAGCTGTTTTTT. Translation gives CASSFGLRVTGELFF.

The genes are TRBV3-1 (or the pseudogene TRBV3-2) and TRBJ2-5; 8 nucleotides align to TRBD2. The CDR3 totals 14 residues. Germline V gene sequence: CDR1 LGHDT, CDR2 YNNKEL (reference sequence). V lost 5 bases, J lost 3 bases, and 5 bases stayed unmatched. The CDR3 loop is CASSISGREETQYF. Written as DNA, the CDR3 is TGTGCCAGCAGCATTTCCGGGAGGGAAGAGACCCAGTACTTC.

The chain combines TRBV12-3 or TRBV12-4 with TRBJ2-1, with unresolved D. The ends were cut back, 8 bases at V and 0 bases at J, with 8 bases in the middle. The CDR3 runs 13 residues. CDR3 DNA sequence: TGTGCCAGCCGGTTTAGCTCCTACAATGAGCAGTTCTTC. It yields the protein CASRFSSYNEQFF.

CDR3 amino acids: CASSQDSGGAVTGELFF. CDR3 in DNA: TGTGCCAGCAGCCAGGACAGCGGGGGGGCGGTCACCGGGGAGCTGTTTTTT. This chain joins TRBV11-3 and TRBJ2-2; 10 positions agree with TRBD2. Germline V CDR1 and CDR2: SGHNT, YENEEA. After removal of 5 bases from V and 4 bases from J, the junction contained 10 bases not matched to a gene. CDR3 length equals 17 residues.